This is a list of T cell receptor beta chains from one sample in a study of cytomegalovirus exposure and HLA in healthy donors. Using immunoSEQ multiplex PCR, the repertoire was profiled, and TCRdb retains in-frame clones only, with some absent. The sample has roughly 53,000 clones, and its top ten clones hold around 11%. Sequenced material: PBMCs. The origin of the receptors is a man aged 18 to 29 in good health and CMV-seropositive. CDR3s leave out the opening cysteine and the closing phenylalanine or tryptophan.

cdr3_length	j_call	v_call	cdr3_aa
11	TRBJ2-7	TRBV6-4	ASSRGPSYEQY
17	TRBJ2-2	TRBV7-9	ASRPGLAGEGTNTGELF
12	TRBJ2-5	TRBV13	ASNEREHAETQY
10	TRBJ2-4	TRBV7-9	ASTGGGDIQY
12	TRBJ1-5	TRBV6-1	ASSLKQVGQPQH
17	TRBJ1-6	TRBV14	ASSRRTGGILDDNSPLH
11	TRBJ2-1	TRBV7-3	ASSLLANNEQF
16	TRBJ2-7	TRBV7-8	ASSLVSGTGELGYEQY
16	TRBJ1-5	TRBV19	ASSIDLFRGGNNQPQH
9	TRBJ2-1	TRBV11-2	ASSLERTGV